Sequencing of this T cell receptor beta chain was carried out in a study of CD8 T cells in ankylosing spondylitis. Findings of the study overall: Matched ankylosing spondylitis synovial fluid reportedly contained a significantly enriched population of disease-linked clones. Relatively rare in peripheral blood, disease-linked clones were also CD8+. A number of the motif variants had already been described in reactive arthritis synovial fluid and blood. Ankylosing spondylitis blood seemed to carry a telltale TCR beta motif made of roughly eight highly homologous variants.

The CDR3 totals 16 residues. CDR1 is SEHNR and CDR2 is FQNEAQ in the germline V gene (reference sequence). The V end was cut by 4 bases, the J end by 0 bases, with 15 bases between. In making TCR beta libraries, quantitative 5'-RACE with molecular barcodes was used. TCRdb reprocessed the 5' RACE reads via MiXCR and lists one record per CDR3 protein. The repertoire holds roughly 700,000 distinct CDR3 sequences, with 19% as singletons. This clonotype was seen a few times. Its target is unknown. The TCR was taken from a male donor with ankylosing spondylitis. Sequenced sample: blood, either unsorted or a sorted T cell fraction (not recorded which). The chain recombines TRBV7-9 with TRBJ1-1, with D tentatively TRBD1 (5 bases). The CDR3 sequence is CASSSKWGGMNTEAFF. DNA for the CDR3: TGTGCCAGCAGCTCCAAATGGGGGGGGATGAACACTGAAGCTTTCTTT.